A selection of T cell receptor beta chains follows, all from one sample in a study of Ad26.COV2.S vaccination and SARS-CoV-2 variants. The repertoire was sequenced with immunoSEQ multiplex PCR; TCRdb's copy has only in-frame clones and lacks some. The table has some 340,000 clones, approximately 86% seen once; the top ten hold 2% to 2.5%. The material sequenced was peripheral blood, taken in a trial of Ad26.COV2.S vaccine versus placebo. The source of these receptors is a person aged 18 to 65 who received the Ad26.COV2.S COVID-19 vaccine or a placebo. The CDR3 runs from the conserved cysteine through the conserved F or W. The order of the fields is CDR3 DNA, CDR3 protein, D gene, J gene, clone size, V gene. A D gene is named only where the DNA matches it firmly. Clone size, where shown, is once, few, many, or a class for clones that have expanded.

TGTGCCAGCAGCTTAGACCCCGCTAGACCCGAGTACTTC CASSLDPARPEYF NA TRBJ2-7 NA TRBV11-2
TGTGCCAGCAGCTTCCGGGACAGGGCCTACAATGAGCAGTTCTTC CASSFRDRAYNEQFF TRBD1 TRBJ2-1 NA TRBV7-8
TGTGCCAGCAGTTTATTATGGGCCGAAAAAGCTTTCTTT CASSLLWAEKAFF NA TRBJ1-1 NA TRBV27
TGCGCCAGCATCGCCCGGGCTACAGCTGATGTCCCGAGGGCGAACACTGAAGCTTTCTTT CASIARATADVPRANTEAFF NA TRBJ1-1 NA TRBV10-1
TGCGCCAGCAGCTTGGGAGACAGGGTTGGTACAGATACGCAGTATTTT CASSLGDRVGTDTQYF TRBD1 TRBJ2-3 NA TRBV5-1
TGTGCCACCAGCGGACGGAGTAACACTGAAGCTTTCTTT CATSGRSNTEAFF NA TRBJ1-1 NA TRBV15
TGTGCCAGCAGCTCCACAGAAACGCTGACAGGGTCCTACGAGCAGTACTTC CASSSTETLTGSYEQYF TRBD1 TRBJ2-7 once TRBV7-9
TGTGCCAGCTCACCGGGACAGTCCAACGTCCTGACTTTC CASSPGQSNVLTF TRBD1 TRBJ2-6 NA TRBV18
TGCGCCAGCAGCAGGACAGGGGTGAACACTGAAGCTTTCTTT CASSRTGVNTEAFF TRBD1 TRBJ1-1 NA TRBV5-1
TGTGCCATCAGTGGTGCTGAGGGGGCGGGGGAGCAGTACTTC CAISGAEGAGEQYF NA TRBJ2-7 NA TRBV10-3
TGTGCCAGCAGCCAAGCAAGGACTGAAGCTTTCTTT CASSQARTEAFF NA TRBJ1-1 NA TRBV3-1/TRBV3-2
TGTGCCAGCAGCTTCGGGGGCGTCACTGAAGCTTTCTTT CASSFGGVTEAFF NA TRBJ1-1 NA TRBV5-8
TGTGCCAGCAGCCCGAGAGACAGCAATCAGCCCCAGCATTTT CASSPRDSNQPQHF NA TRBJ1-5 NA TRBV7-9
TGTGCCAACAGTGAAGCGATCGGAGGCTACACCTTC CANSEAIGGYTF NA TRBJ1-2 NA TRBV2
TGCGCCAGCAGCTTGGGTACAGGGGGAGTTTATAATTCACCCCTCCACTTT CASSLGTGGVYNSPLHF TRBD1 TRBJ1-6 NA TRBV5-1
TGTGCCAGCAGCTCCAGGGGGTCGGCCTATGGCTACACCTTC CASSSRGSAYGYTF TRBD1 TRBJ1-2 NA TRBV7-3
TGTGCCAGCACTAGCACAGATACGCAGTATTTT CASTSTDTQYF NA TRBJ2-3 NA TRBV6-5
TGTGCCAGCAGCAGATTGACAGCCATCACTGAAGCTTTCTTT CASSRLTAITEAFF NA TRBJ1-1 NA TRBV7-3
TGTGCCATCAGTGAGTCGGGGCTTAGCAATCAGCCCCAGCATTTT CAISESGLSNQPQHF NA TRBJ1-5 NA TRBV10-3
TGCGCCAGCAGCCAATTACAGGGCCGCTACGGGGCTAACTATGGCTACACCTTC CASSQLQGRYGANYGYTF NA TRBJ1-2 NA TRBV4-1
TGTGCCAGCAGTCGCACTAGGACGGGCACAGATACGCAGTATTTT CASSRTRTGTDTQYF NA TRBJ2-3 NA TRBV7-8
TGTGCCAGCAGCCAAGGGACAGGCTGGGGCAATGAGCAGTTCTTC CASSQGTGWGNEQFF TRBD1 TRBJ2-1 NA TRBV7-6
TGTGCCAGCAGCGGCAGGGTCCCTGGAAACACCATATATTTT CASSGRVPGNTIYF NA TRBJ1-3 NA TRBV9
TGTGCCAGCAGTTTCTCAGCGGGGGGTCAAGAGACCCAGTACTTC CASSFSAGGQETQYF TRBD2 TRBJ2-5 NA TRBV27
TGCGCCAGCAGCTTGCAGGGCGCAGATACGCAGTATTTT CASSLQGADTQYF NA TRBJ2-3 NA TRBV5-1
TGCGCCAGCAGCTTGGCCGGACTAGCGGGGGGCGGAGGGGATACGCAGTATTTT CASSLAGLAGGGGDTQYF TRBD2 TRBJ2-3 NA TRBV5-1
TGCGCCAGCAGCCAAGGATGGGGGGTAATGAACACTGAAGCTTTCTTT CASSQGWGVMNTEAFF NA TRBJ1-1 NA TRBV4-1
TGCAGCGTTGAAAGGGATACCATGAACACTGAAGCTTTCTTT CSVERDTMNTEAFF NA TRBJ1-1 NA TRBV29-1
TGTGCCAGCAGCTTAGATCCGTTAGCGGGATCCCAAGAGACCCAGTACTTC CASSLDPLAGSQETQYF TRBD2 TRBJ2-5 NA TRBV11-2
TGTGCCAGCCATCCGCAACTAACTAGCGGAGTAGTTACAGATACGCAGTATTTT CASHPQLTSGVVTDTQYF TRBD2 TRBJ2-3 NA TRBV27
TGTGCCAGCAGTTTGAATGTTGAGTCGACAGTAGGAAACACCATATATTTT CASSLNVESTVGNTIYF NA TRBJ1-3 NA TRBV28
TGTGCCAGTAGTATAGGTTGGAGGTATGGCTACACCTTC CASSIGWRYGYTF NA TRBJ1-2 NA TRBV19
TGTGCCAGCTCACCACAGGGACAGGAGAACACTGAAGCTTTCTTT CASSPQGQENTEAFF TRBD1 TRBJ1-1 NA TRBV18
TGTGCCAGCAGTGAAAGGAGGTCTGGCTATGGCTACACCTTC CASSERRSGYGYTF NA TRBJ1-2 NA TRBV6-1
TGTGCCAGTAGTGCCATCGTGGATAGCAATCAGCCCCAGCATTTT CASSAIVDSNQPQHF NA TRBJ1-5 once TRBV19
TGTGCCATCTCACGGGCTGGGGGCCAAGAGACCCAGTACTTC CAISRAGGQETQYF NA TRBJ2-5 NA TRBV5-4
TGTGCCAGCAGTGAAGACGGACAGAGCACAGATACGCAGTATTTT CASSEDGQSTDTQYF NA TRBJ2-3 once TRBV6-1
TGCGCCAGCAGCTTTTCTCCGACTAGCGGGGGGGCCCGTTACACCGGGGAGCTGTTTTTT CASSFSPTSGGARYTGELFF TRBD2 TRBJ2-2 NA TRBV5-1
TGTGCCAGCAGCCGGCTAGCGGGGCTCAATGAGCAGTTCTTC CASSRLAGLNEQFF TRBD2 TRBJ2-1 NA TRBV9
TGTGCCAGTAGTATAAGGGACAGGGGTTTGGATTCACCCCTCCACTTT CASSIRDRGLDSPLHF TRBD1 TRBJ1-6 NA TRBV19
TGTGCCAGCATTCAAATGGGGGTGACTGAAGCTTTCTTT CASIQMGVTEAFF NA TRBJ1-1 NA TRBV5-4
TGTGCCAGCTCACCACTAGCGGGGAGTTCAGATACGCAGTATTTT CASSPLAGSSDTQYF TRBD2 TRBJ2-3 NA TRBV18